This TCR beta chain stems from a study of blood T cell repertoires in COVID-19. The CDR3 runs to 13 residues. Trimming pared 6 bases from V and 8 bases from J, leaving 14 bases between. Germline assignment: CDR1 SNHLY and CDR2 FYNNEI. This clone has a single count. Clinical history reported by participants formed the basis on which cohorts were assigned. Donors in Cohort 3 who had recovered were those with two negative PCRs, healthcare professional clearance, or resolution of their symptoms. Original handling: Estimates of nucleated cell counts were drawn from the amplification of reference gene primers. Data came from immunoSEQ multiplex PCR; TCRdb stores just in-frame clones and leaves some out. That table gives V, J and clone size, and the DNA gave D and trimming. The data contain around 280,000 clones, approximately 88% of them singletons.

The clonotype was recovered from a woman aged 40 to 50 who had recovered from COVID-19. V and J are TRBV2 and TRBJ1-5; maybe TRBD1 (6 bases). Sequenced: PBMCs or T cells enriched from blood (not recorded which). The CDR3 DNA is TGTGCCAGCAGCCAACAGGGCGAGGAGCCCCAGCATTTT. Its protein is CASSQQGEEPQHF.